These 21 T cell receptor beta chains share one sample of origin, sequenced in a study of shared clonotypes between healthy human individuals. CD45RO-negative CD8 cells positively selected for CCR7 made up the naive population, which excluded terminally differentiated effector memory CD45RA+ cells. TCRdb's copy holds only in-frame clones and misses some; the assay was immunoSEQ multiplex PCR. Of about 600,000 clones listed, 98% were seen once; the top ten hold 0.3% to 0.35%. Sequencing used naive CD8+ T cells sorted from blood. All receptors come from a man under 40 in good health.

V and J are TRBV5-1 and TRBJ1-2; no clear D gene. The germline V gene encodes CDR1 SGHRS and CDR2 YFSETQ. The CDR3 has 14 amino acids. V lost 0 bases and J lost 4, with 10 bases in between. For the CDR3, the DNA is TGCGCCAGCAGCTTGGACCTAACCAGCTATGGCTACACCTTC. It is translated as CASSLDLTSYGYTF. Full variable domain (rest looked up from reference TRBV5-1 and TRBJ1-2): KAGVTQTPRYLIKTRGQQVTLSCSPISGHRSVSWYQQTPGQGLQFLFEYFSETQRNKGNFPGRFSGRQFSNSRSEMNVSTLELGDSALYLCASSLDLTSYGYTFGSGTRLTVV.

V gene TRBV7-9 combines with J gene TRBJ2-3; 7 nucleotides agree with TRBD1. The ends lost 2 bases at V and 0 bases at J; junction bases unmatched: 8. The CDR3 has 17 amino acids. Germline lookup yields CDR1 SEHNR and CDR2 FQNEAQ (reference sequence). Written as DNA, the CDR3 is TGTGCCAGCAGCTTATGGGGAACAGGGGATAGCACAGATACGCAGTATTTT. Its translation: CASSLWGTGDSTDTQYF.

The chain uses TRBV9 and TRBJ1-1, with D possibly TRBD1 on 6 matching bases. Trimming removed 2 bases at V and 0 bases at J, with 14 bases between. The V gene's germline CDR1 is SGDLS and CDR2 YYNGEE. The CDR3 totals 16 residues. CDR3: CASSVAGVSMNTEAFF. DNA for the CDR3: TGTGCCAGCAGCGTCGCAGGGGTTAGTATGAACACTGAAGCTTTCTTT.

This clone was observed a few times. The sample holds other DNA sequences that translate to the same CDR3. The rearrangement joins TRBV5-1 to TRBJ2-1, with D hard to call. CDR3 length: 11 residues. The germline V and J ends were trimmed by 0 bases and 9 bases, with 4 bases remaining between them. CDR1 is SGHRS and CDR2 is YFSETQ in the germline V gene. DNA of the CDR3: TGCGCCAGCAGCTTGGGACCTGAGCAGTTCTTC. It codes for CASSLGPEQFF. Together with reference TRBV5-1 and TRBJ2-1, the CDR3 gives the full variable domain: KAGVTQTPRYLIKTRGQQVTLSCSPISGHRSVSWYQQTPGQGLQFLFEYFSETQRNKGNFPGRFSGRQFSNSRSEMNVSTLELGDSALYLCASSLGPEQFFGPGTRLTVL.

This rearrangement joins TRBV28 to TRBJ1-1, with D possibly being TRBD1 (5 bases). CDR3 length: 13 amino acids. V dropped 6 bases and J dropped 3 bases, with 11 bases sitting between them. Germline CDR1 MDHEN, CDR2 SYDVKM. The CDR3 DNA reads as TGTGCCAGCAGCCGTACAGGAGACACTGAAGCTTTCTTT. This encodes CASSRTGDTEAFF.

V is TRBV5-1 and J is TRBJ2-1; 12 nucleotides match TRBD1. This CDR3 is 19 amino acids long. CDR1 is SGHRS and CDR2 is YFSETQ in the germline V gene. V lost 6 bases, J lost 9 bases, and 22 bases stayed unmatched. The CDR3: CASTPGQGALVIFRGEQFF. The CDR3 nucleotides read TGCGCCAGCACACCGGGACAGGGGGCCCTAGTGATCTTCCGGGGTGAGCAGTTCTTC.

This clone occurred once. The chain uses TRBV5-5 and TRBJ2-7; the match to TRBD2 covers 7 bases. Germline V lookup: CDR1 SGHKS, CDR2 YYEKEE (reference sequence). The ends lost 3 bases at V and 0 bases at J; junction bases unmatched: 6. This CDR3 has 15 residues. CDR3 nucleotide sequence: TGTGCCAGCAGCTCCCCCGGGACTAACTCCTACGAGCAGTACTTC. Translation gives CASSSPGTNSYEQYF.

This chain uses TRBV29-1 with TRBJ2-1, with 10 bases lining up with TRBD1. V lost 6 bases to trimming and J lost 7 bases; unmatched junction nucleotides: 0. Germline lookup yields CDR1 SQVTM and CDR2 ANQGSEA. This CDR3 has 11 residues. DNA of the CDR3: TGCAGCGTGGGACAGGGGAATGAGCAGTTCTTC. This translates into CSVGQGNEQFF.

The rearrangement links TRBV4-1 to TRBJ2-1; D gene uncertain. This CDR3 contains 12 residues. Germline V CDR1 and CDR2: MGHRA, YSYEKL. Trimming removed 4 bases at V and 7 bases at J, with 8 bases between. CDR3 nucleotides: TGCGCCAGCAGCCCCAGGTTGAATGAGCAGTTCTTC. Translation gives CASSPRLNEQFF.

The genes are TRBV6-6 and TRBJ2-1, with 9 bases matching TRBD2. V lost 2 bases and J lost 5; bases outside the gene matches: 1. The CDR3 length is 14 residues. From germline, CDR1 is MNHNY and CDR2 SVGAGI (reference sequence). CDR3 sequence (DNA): TGTGCCAGCAGTTACAGACTAGCGGACAATGAGCAGTTCTTC. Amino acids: CASSYRLADNEQFF.

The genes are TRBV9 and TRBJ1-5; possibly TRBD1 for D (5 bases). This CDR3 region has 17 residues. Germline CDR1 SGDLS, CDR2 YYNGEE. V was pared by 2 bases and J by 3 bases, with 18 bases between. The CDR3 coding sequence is TGTGCCAGCAGCGTCCGGGACCTGGAGGATCCCAATCAGCCCCAGCATTTT. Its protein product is CASSVRDLEDPNQPQHF.

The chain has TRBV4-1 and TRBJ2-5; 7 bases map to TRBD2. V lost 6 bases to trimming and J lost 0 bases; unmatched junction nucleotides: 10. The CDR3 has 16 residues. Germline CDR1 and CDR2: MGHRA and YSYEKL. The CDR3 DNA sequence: TGCGCCAGCAGACCTGGGGGGAGGGAGTACCAAGAGACCCAGTACTTC. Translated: CASRPGGREYQETQYF.

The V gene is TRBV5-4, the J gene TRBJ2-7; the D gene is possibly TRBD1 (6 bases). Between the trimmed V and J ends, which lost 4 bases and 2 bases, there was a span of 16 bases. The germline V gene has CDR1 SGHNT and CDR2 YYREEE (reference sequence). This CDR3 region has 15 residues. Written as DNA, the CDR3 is TGTGCCAGCAGCCTACAGGGTCTAGGGGCCTACGAGCAGTACTTC. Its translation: CASSLQGLGAYEQYF. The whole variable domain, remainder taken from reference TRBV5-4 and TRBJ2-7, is ETGVTQSPTHLIKTRGQQVTLRCSSQSGHNTVSWYQQALGQGPQFIFQYYREEENGRGNFPPRFSGLQFPNYSSELNVNALELDDSALYLCASSLQGLGAYEQYFGPGTRLTVT.

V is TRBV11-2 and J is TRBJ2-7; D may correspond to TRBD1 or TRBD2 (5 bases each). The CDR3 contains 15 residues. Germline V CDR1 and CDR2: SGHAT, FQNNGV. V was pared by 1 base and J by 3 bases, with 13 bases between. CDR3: CASSLAVGTVYEQYF. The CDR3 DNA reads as TGTGCCAGCAGCTTAGCGGTGGGGACCGTCTACGAGCAGTACTTC. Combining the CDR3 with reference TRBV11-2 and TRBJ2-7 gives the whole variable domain EAGVAQSPRYKIIEKRQSVAFWCNPISGHATLYWYQQILGQGPKLLIQFQNNGVVDDSQLPKDRFSAERLKGVDSTLKIQPAKLEDSAVYLCASSLAVGTVYEQYFGPGTRLTVT.

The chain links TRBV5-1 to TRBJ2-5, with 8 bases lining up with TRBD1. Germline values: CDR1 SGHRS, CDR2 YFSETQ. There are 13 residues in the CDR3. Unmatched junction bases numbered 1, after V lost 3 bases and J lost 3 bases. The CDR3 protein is CASSSGQEETQYF. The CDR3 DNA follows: TGCGCCAGCAGCTCGGGACAGGAAGAGACCCAGTACTTC.

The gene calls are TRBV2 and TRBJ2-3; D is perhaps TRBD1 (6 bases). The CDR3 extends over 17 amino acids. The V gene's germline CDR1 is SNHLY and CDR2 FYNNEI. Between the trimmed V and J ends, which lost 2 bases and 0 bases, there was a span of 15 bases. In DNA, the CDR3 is TGTGCCAGCAGTGAATTTGGGGGCAGGGGAAGCACAGATACGCAGTATTTT. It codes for CASSEFGGRGSTDTQYF. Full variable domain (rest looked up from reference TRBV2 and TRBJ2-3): EPEVTQTPSHQVTQMGQEVILRCVPISNHLYFYWYRQILGQKVEFLVSFYNNEISEKSEIFDDQFSVERPDGSNFTLKIRSTKLEDSAMYFCASSEFGGRGSTDTQYFGPGTRLTVL.

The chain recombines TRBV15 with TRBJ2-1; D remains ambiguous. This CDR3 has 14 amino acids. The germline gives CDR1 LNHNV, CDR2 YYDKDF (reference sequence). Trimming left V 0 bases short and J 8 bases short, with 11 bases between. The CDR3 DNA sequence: TGTGCCACCAGCAGAGACCGGTTAGGCGATGAGCAGTTCTTC. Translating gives CATSRDRLGDEQFF.

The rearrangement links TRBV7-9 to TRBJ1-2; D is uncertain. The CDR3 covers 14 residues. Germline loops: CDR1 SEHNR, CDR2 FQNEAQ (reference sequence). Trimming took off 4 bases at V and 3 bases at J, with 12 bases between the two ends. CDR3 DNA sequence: TGTGCCAGCAGCTATCCCCCGTCCTACTATGGCTACACCTTC. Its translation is CASSYPPSYYGYTF.

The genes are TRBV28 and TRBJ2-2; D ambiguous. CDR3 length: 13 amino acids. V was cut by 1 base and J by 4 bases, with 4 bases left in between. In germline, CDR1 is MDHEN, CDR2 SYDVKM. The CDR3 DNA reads TGTGCCAGCAGTTTATTTGGCACCGGGGAGCTGTTTTTT. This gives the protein CASSLFGTGELFF.

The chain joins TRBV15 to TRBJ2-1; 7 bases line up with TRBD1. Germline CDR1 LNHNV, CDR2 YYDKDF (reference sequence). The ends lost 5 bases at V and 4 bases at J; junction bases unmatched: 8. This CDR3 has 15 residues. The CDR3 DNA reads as TGTGCCACCAGCTCTCGGGACAGCCTGTACAATGAGCAGTTCTTC. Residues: CATSSRDSLYNEQFF. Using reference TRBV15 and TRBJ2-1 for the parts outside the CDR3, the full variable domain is DAMVIQNPRYQVTQFGKPVTLSCSQTLNHNVMYWYQQKSSQAPKLLFHYYDKDFNNEADTPDNFQSRRPNTSFCFLDIRSPGLGDTAMYLCATSSRDSLYNEQFFGPGTRLTVL.

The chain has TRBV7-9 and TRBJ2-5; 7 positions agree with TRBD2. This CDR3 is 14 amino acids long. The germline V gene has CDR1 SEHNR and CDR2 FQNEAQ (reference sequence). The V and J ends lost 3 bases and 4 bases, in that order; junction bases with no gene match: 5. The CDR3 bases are TGTGCCAGCAGCTTCCCGCGCGGGGGAGAGACCCAGTACTTC. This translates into CASSFPRGGETQYF.